This T cell receptor beta chain was sequenced for a study of T cells in Graves' hyperthyroidism and ophthalmopathy. This clonotype was seen more than once but under ten times. Its antigen is as yet unknown. Germline V gene sequence: CDR1 SGHAT, CDR2 FQNNGV. Deletions cut 1 base from V and 5 bases from J, with 11 bases between. The CDR3 covers 14 residues. Study observations and caveats: Also found in blood were most expanded thyroid clonotypes above 0.001.

RNA transcripts served as the template for amplifying TCR beta CDR3 regions. With the HTBI primer set, the TCR CDR3 went through a first round of RT-PCR. TCRdb fed the multiplex PCR reads into MiXCR, producing one record per CDR3 protein. The table shows about 400,000 distinct CDR3 sequences, with approximately 14% occurring only once. Sequenced: blood. The V call is TRBV11-2, the J call TRBJ2-5; D is uncertain. The TCR originated in a woman younger than 30 with Graves' hyperthyroidism. Written as DNA, the CDR3 is TGTGCCAGCAGCTTAGGTCAGATTTTTGAGACCCAGTACTTC. Translating gives CASSLGQIFETQYF.